These 16 T cell receptor beta chains were all obtained from the same sample, sequenced in a study of shared clonotypes between healthy human individuals. Terminally differentiated effector memory CD45RA+ cells were left out of the naive CD8 fraction, which was CD45RO-negative and positively selected for CCR7. Some clones are missing from TCRdb's copy, which holds only in-frame ones; the method was immunoSEQ multiplex PCR. The sample lists 1.5 million to 2.5 million clones, approximately 95% occurring once. Sequenced: naive CD8+ T cells sorted from blood. These receptors were taken from a man aged 18 to 30 in good health.

The chain's CDR3 is CASSIFWGELFF. Here the CDR3 DNA reads TGTGCCAGTAGTATTTTTTGGGGGGAGCTGTTTTTT. J is TRBJ2-2 and V is TRBV19; D unresolved. V was cut by 3 bases and J by 8 bases, with 7 bases left in between. This CDR3 region has 12 residues. CDR1 is LNHDA, CDR2 SQIVND, per germline (reference sequence). Full variable domain (rest looked up from reference TRBV19 and TRBJ2-2): DGGITQSPKYLFRKEGQNVTLSCEQNLNHDAMYWYRQDPGQGLRLIYYSQIVNDFQKGDIAEGYSVSREKKESFPLTVTSAQKNPTAFYLCASSIFWGELFFGEGSRLTVL.

Worth noting for this clone: Other nucleotide sequences in the sample specify the same CDR3. This chain uses TRBV27 with TRBJ2-7; a weak D match, TRBD1 (5 bases). CDR3 size: 13 residues. Germline V gene sequence: CDR1 MNHEY, CDR2 SMNVEV (reference sequence). The V end lost 4 bases, the J end lost 0 bases, and 7 bases lay between the germline ends. The CDR3 nucleotides are TGTGCCAGCAGTTACAGGAGCTCCTACGAGCAGTACTTC. Translated, it gives CASSYRSSYEQYF.

This clone was seen only a few times. The chain combines TRBV7-9 with TRBJ2-1; tentatively, D is TRBD1 (6 bases). Germline V CDR1 and CDR2: SEHNR, FQNEAQ (reference sequence). V lost 4 bases, J lost 7 bases, and 14 bases lay in between. The CDR3 runs to 14 residues. DNA for the CDR3: TGTGCCAGCAGCTCCCAGACAGGTGCTAATGAGCAGTTCTTC. Translation gives CASSSQTGANEQFF.

In DNA form, the CDR3 reads TGTGCCAGCTTCGGGGGGAGTAGTGAAAAACTGTTTTTT. Encoded protein: CASFGGSSEKLFF. The V call is TRBV7-9, the J call TRBJ1-4, with D perhaps TRBD1 (5 bases). Germline assignment: CDR1 SEHNR and CDR2 FQNEAQ (reference sequence). The CDR3 extends over 13 amino acids. V lost 8 bases and J 7 bases, leaving 14 bases between the germline ends.

Only one count was recorded for this clone. The chain combines TRBV9 with TRBJ2-1; 8 bases are shared with TRBD1. Germline CDR1 SGDLS, CDR2 YYNGEE. With 0 bases clipped from V and 1 base from J, the junction kept 3 bases outside the gene matches. The CDR3 is made up of 16 amino acids. CDR3 loop: CASSVEGTGSYNEQFF. The DNA of the CDR3 is TGTGCCAGCAGCGTAGAAGGGACAGGATCCTACAATGAGCAGTTCTTC.

This chain joins TRBV19 and TRBJ2-1; D possibly corresponds to TRBD2 (5 bases). Germline CDR1 reads LNHDA; CDR2 reads SQIVND (reference sequence). Trimming shortened V by 9 bases and J by 4 bases, and 7 bases separated the two germline ends. This CDR3 has 11 amino acids. This CDR3 is CASGVYNEQFF. CDR3 nucleotide sequence: TGTGCCAGCGGGGTTTACAATGAGCAGTTCTTC.

This rearrangement joins TRBV4-3 to TRBJ2-2; unclear D gene. The CDR3 contains 13 residues. V gave up 0 bases and J gave up 7 bases, with 6 bases separating them. In germline, CDR1 is LGHNA, CDR2 YSLEER. The CDR3 nucleotides read TGCGCCAGCAGCCAAGATTCGGTCGGGGAGCTGTTTTTT. Translating it yields CASSQDSVGELFF.

This chain links TRBV7-9 with TRBJ1-1; D unresolved. CDR3 length equals 14 residues. V lost 6 bases to trimming and J lost 1 base, with 12 bases between them. Germline loops: CDR1 SEHNR, CDR2 FQNEAQ (reference sequence). The CDR3 bases are TGTGCCAGCAGTACGTTCGGCGGGAACACTGAAGCTTTCTTT. Its protein is CASSTFGGNTEAFF.

This clone came up once. J is TRBJ2-4 and V is TRBV6-7; possibly TRBD2 for D (6 bases). TRBV6-7 is marked as an open reading frame, function uncertain. The V gene lost 2 bases and the J gene lost 1 base, with 9 bases spanning the gap. The CDR3 covers 15 residues. The CDR3 DNA is TGTGCCAGCAGTTACGCGGGGAGGGCCAAAAACATTCAGTACTTC. This translates into CASSYAGRAKNIQYF.

The rearrangement links TRBV6-1 to TRBJ1-2, with D maybe TRBD1 (6 bases). This CDR3 contains 13 residues. Germline V CDR1 and CDR2: MNHNS, SASEGT. The V end lost 6 bases, the J end lost 5 bases, and 13 bases lay between the germline ends. The CDR3 spells CASRDQGTYGYTF. CDR3 DNA: TGTGCCAGCAGGGATCAGGGGACTTATGGCTACACCTTC.

The gene calls are TRBV10-3 and TRBJ2-1, with 15 bases that match TRBD2. Germline V CDR1 and CDR2: ENHRY, SYGVKD. This CDR3 has 15 amino acids. J was trimmed by 7 bases and V by 10 bases; bases with no gene match: 8. The CDR3 region is CASSSGLAGGNEQFF. Here the CDR3 DNA reads TGTGCCAGCAGCTCAGGACTAGCGGGAGGGAATGAGCAGTTCTTC.

The chain combines TRBV4-1 with TRBJ2-3; TRBD2 aligns across 8 bases. Germline V gives CDR1 MGHRA, CDR2 YSYEKL. Trimming removed 0 bases from V and 6 bases from J; junction bases left unmatched: 14. The length of the CDR3 is 18 residues. The CDR3, as DNA: TGCGCCAGCAGCCAAGATCATGAGGTCAGCGGGGGTGGGGATACGCAGTATTTT. The encoded protein is CASSQDHEVSGGGDTQYF.

Turning to this clone: Other nucleotide sequences from this sample produce the same CDR3. The V gene is TRBV7-2, the J gene TRBJ1-2; 9 bases are a match to TRBD1. J was trimmed by 2 bases and V by 3 bases; bases with no gene match: 1. Per germline, CDR1 SGHTA and CDR2 FQGNSA. This CDR3 spans 14 amino acids. This CDR3 reads CASSLTGGNYGYTF. Here the CDR3 DNA reads TGTGCCAGCAGCTTGACAGGGGGAAACTATGGCTACACCTTC.

This chain uses TRBV6-6 with TRBJ1-4; D gene ambiguous. This CDR3 comprises 16 residues. Trimming left V 4 bases short and J 7 bases short, with 19 bases between. Germline values: CDR1 MNHNY, CDR2 SVGAGI (reference sequence). The CDR3 region is CASSLSGGVAGEKLFF. The CDR3 nucleotides are TGTGCCAGCAGTTTATCCGGTGGAGTGGCGGGTGAAAAACTGTTTTTT.

The genes are TRBV21-1 and TRBJ2-5; TRBD1, the table's D call, was not compared with the DNA. TRBV21-1 is shown as a pseudogene. CDR3 length equals 17 residues. The CDR3 nucleotides are TGTGCCAGCAGCAAAGCGGAGTTTTCAGGGGGCGAGGAGACCCAGTACTTC. It translates to CASSKAEFSGGEETQYF.

The rearrangement joins TRBV6-5 to TRBJ2-2; 7 positions match TRBD2. The CDR3 runs 16 residues. Trimming took 2 bases from V and 4 from J; bases not matched to a gene: 7. Per the germline V gene, CDR1 is MNHEY and CDR2 is SVGAGI. The CDR3 DNA is TGTGCCAGCAGTTACGGTTCTAGCGGAATCACCGGGGAGCTGTTTTTT. This codes for CASSYGSSGITGELFF.